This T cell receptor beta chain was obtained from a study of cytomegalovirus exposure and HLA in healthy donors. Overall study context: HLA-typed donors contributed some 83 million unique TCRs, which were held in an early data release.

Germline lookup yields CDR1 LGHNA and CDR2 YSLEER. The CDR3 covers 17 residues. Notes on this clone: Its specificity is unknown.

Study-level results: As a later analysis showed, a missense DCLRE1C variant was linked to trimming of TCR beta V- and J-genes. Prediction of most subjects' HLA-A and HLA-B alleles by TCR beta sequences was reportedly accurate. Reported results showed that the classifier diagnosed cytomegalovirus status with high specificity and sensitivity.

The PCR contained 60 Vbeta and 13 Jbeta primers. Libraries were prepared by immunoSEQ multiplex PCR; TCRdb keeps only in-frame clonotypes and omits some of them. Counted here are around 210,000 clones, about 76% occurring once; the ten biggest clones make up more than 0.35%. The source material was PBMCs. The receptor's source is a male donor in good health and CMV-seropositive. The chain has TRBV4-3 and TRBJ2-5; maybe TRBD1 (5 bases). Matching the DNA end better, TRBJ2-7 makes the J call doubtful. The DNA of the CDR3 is TGCGCCAGCAGCCAAGGGAAAGGGGTCGGTTCCCCCTACGAGCAGTACTTC. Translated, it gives CASSQGKGVGSPYEQYF.